This passage covers 28 T cell receptor beta chains from one sample sequenced in a study of T cell responses to AZD1222 COVID-19 vaccine. Sequencing was performed with immunoSEQ multiplex PCR; in TCRdb, only in-frame clones are kept and a portion is missing. This table holds some 180,000 clones, 90% to 95% found once. The sequenced sample was peripheral blood, obtained 28 days after the second AZD1222 dose. The receptor set was obtained from an adult who received the AZD1222 COVID-19 vaccine.

The chain links TRBV5-4 to TRBJ2-1, with 9 bases identical to TRBD2. The CDR3 runs to 15 residues. Germline V gene lookup returns CDR1 SGHNT and CDR2 YYREEE (reference sequence). V lost 0 bases to trimming and J lost 3 bases; unmatched junction nucleotides: 1. The CDR3 loop reads CASSLGAGGYNEQFF. CDR3 coding DNA: TGTGCCAGCAGCTTGGGAGCGGGAGGCTACAATGAGCAGTTCTTC.

The chain couples TRBV10-1 to TRBJ1-5, with no clear D. V lost 8 bases to trimming and J lost 11 bases, with 16 bases between them. CDR1 and CDR2 from the germline V gene are WNHNN and SYGVQD (reference sequence). The CDR3 totals 12 residues. CDR3 protein: CASPGIYQTQHF. CDR3 sequence (DNA): TGCGCCAGCCCCGGGATATATCAAACCCAGCATTTT.

The CDR3 reads CATSTRDGAGYTF. The CDR3 region has the DNA TGTGCCACCAGCACCCGAGACGGGGCTGGCTACACCTTC. V and J are TRBV15 and TRBJ1-2; TRBD1 is a possible D gene (5 bases). Germline V CDR1 and CDR2: LNHNV, YYDKDF (reference sequence). Trimming pared 4 bases from V and 7 bases from J, leaving 13 bases between. This CDR3 comprises 13 residues.

This clone appeared once. The CDR3 reads CASTTGDTEAQHF. CDR3 nucleotide sequence: TGTGCCAGCACTACGGGAGACACGGAGGCCCAGCATTTT. V and J are TRBV2 and TRBJ1-5; no reliable D call. Trimming pared 7 bases from V and 11 bases from J, leaving 18 bases between. The V gene's germline CDR1 is SNHLY and CDR2 FYNNEI. This CDR3 contains 13 residues.

The DNA of the CDR3 is TGTGCCAGCAGCTTCGGGTATGGGCGTTTGGTCTCTGGAAACACCATATATTTT. It translates to CASSFGYGRLVSGNTIYF. The chain has TRBV7-9 and TRBJ1-3; D not resolved. Trimming removed 3 bases from V and 0 bases from J, with 18 bases in between. From germline, CDR1 is SEHNR and CDR2 FQNEAQ (reference sequence). There are 18 residues in the CDR3.

The J gene is TRBJ2-1, the V gene TRBV6-5; 8 bases map to TRBD1. The V gene's germline CDR1 is MNHEY and CDR2 SVGAGI. This CDR3 comprises 14 residues. Losses at the gene ends were 4 bases for V and 7 bases for J; bases not matched to a gene: 6. The chain's CDR3 is CASSSSQGANEQFF. CDR3 nucleotides: TGTGCCAGCAGTTCGTCCCAGGGGGCTAATGAGCAGTTCTTC.

The rearrangement joins TRBV19 to TRBJ1-3; D gene uncertain. Trimming left V 8 bases short and J 4 bases short, with 12 bases between. Germline assignment: CDR1 LNHDA and CDR2 SQIVND (reference sequence). CDR3 length: 13 amino acids. This CDR3 reads CASSDRPGNTIYF. Written as DNA, the CDR3 is TGTGCCAGTTCCGATCGCCCGGGAAACACCATATATTTT. The entire variable domain, with the rest obtained from reference TRBV19 and TRBJ1-3, is as follows: DGGITQSPKYLFRKEGQNVTLSCEQNLNHDAMYWYRQDPGQGLRLIYYSQIVNDFQKGDIAEGYSVSREKKESFPLTVTSAQKNPTAFYLCASSDRPGNTIYFGEGSWLTVV.

The V and J genes are TRBV5-6 and TRBJ2-5; maybe TRBD1 (5 bases). The germline CDR1 and CDR2 sequences are SGHDT and YYEEEE. The CDR3 length is 14 residues. V was clipped by 3 bases and J by 3 bases, with 12 bases between them. CDR3: CASSSLGAEETQYF. As DNA, the CDR3 is TGTGCCAGCAGCTCGCTAGGGGCAGAAGAGACCCAGTACTTC. Full variable domain (remainder filled in from reference TRBV5-6 and TRBJ2-5): DAGVTQSPTHLIKTRGQQVTLRCSPKSGHDTVSWYQQALGQGPQFIFQYYEEEERQRGNFPDRFSGHQFPNYSSELNVNALLLGDSALYLCASSSLGAEETQYFGPGTRLLVL.

The V call is TRBV12-3 or TRBV12-4, the J call TRBJ1-2; no clear D. Trimming shortened V by 1 base and J by 3 bases, and 6 bases separated the two germline ends. CDR3 size: 13 residues. The CDR3 nucleotides read TGTGCCAGCAGTTTAGAAGTTTACTATGGCTACACCTTC. Translated, it gives CASSLEVYYGYTF.

The V gene is TRBV28, the J gene TRBJ1-2; the D gene is possibly TRBD1 (5 bases). This CDR3 contains 14 residues. The germline V gene has CDR1 MDHEN and CDR2 SYDVKM. The germline V and J ends were trimmed by 5 bases and 12 bases, with 22 bases remaining between them. DNA for the CDR3: TGTGCCAGCAGTATCGGTCCAGGGTTTCTTCTCCACACCTTC. It translates to CASSIGPGFLLHTF.

This clone showed up just once. V is TRBV20-1 and J is TRBJ2-7, with a possible D match to TRBD2 (5 bases). The germline gives CDR1 DFQATT, CDR2 SNEGSKA (reference sequence). CDR3 length equals 17 residues. V was pared by 6 bases and J by 4 bases, with 28 bases between. CDR3 sequence (DNA): TGCAGTGCAAGTCGGGGTCAATTGTCTGGAGATCGTTACGAGCAGTACTTC. It specifies CSASRGQLSGDRYEQYF.

The chain couples TRBV28 to TRBJ1-1; TRBD1 matches at 10 bases. Germline V gives CDR1 MDHEN, CDR2 SYDVKM. Losses at the gene ends were 8 bases for V and 8 bases for J; bases not matched to a gene: 11. The CDR3 covers 14 residues. DNA of the CDR3: TGTGCCAGCGACCAGACAGGGGGCCAGGGGGAAGCTTTCTTT. Its translation is CASDQTGGQGEAFF.

This clone was observed a handful of times. The chain recombines TRBV19 with TRBJ1-1, with D unresolved. From germline, CDR1 is LNHDA and CDR2 SQIVND (reference sequence). V was clipped by 6 bases and J by 0 bases, with 8 bases between them. The CDR3 is 13 amino acids. This CDR3 reads CASRTGVNTEAFF. Here the CDR3 DNA reads TGTGCCAGTAGGACTGGGGTGAACACTGAAGCTTTCTTT.

About this clone itself: The junction departs from germline at one end; a sequencing error may be responsible. The sample contains more than one DNA sequence encoding this CDR3. This CDR3 is CASSLWSSYNEQFF. CDR3 sequence (DNA): TGTGCCAGCAGCTTGTGGAGTTCCTACAATGAGCAGTTCTTC. V and J are TRBV5-1 and TRBJ2-1; no clear D gene. The CDR3 is 14 residues long. The V gene's germline CDR1 is SGHRS and CDR2 YFSETQ.

J is TRBJ1-2 and V is TRBV30; the match to TRBD1 covers 7 bases. This CDR3 comprises 16 residues. Germline lookup yields CDR1 GTSNPN and CDR2 SVGIG (reference sequence). Trimming took 0 bases from V and 4 from J; bases not matched to a gene: 11. The CDR3 DNA reads as TGTGCCTGGAGTGTTGGAGGAGGGGGCGTAGGCTATGGCTACACCTTC. It translates to CAWSVGGGGVGYGYTF.

The chain couples TRBV19 to TRBJ1-1, with D possibly being TRBD1 (5 bases). The length of the CDR3 is 14 residues. The germline V gene has CDR1 LNHDA and CDR2 SQIVND (reference sequence). Trimming took off 1 base at V and 3 bases at J, with 9 bases between the two ends. The CDR3 protein is CASSIVGGDTEAFF. CDR3 bases: TGTGCCAGTAGTATAGTCGGGGGAGACACTGAAGCTTTCTTT.

This clone was observed a single time. This chain uses TRBV12-3 or TRBV12-4 with TRBJ2-7; D gene uncertain. The CDR3 has 13 residues. V was clipped by 6 bases and J by 4 bases, with 13 bases between them. The CDR3 protein is CASSKVEGYEQYF. In DNA, the CDR3 is TGTGCCAGCAGCAAGGTGGAAGGGTACGAGCAGTACTTC.

This clone showed up just once. This rearrangement joins TRBV6-2 or TRBV6-3 to TRBJ2-7; TRBD1 matches at 11 bases. The trim removed 5 bases at V and 7 bases at J, leaving 7 bases unmatched. The CDR3 spans 14 residues. The germline V gene encodes CDR1 MNHEY and CDR2 SVGEGT. The CDR3 protein is CASSKDRGRGEQYF. The CDR3 nucleotides read TGTGCCAGCAGTAAGGACAGGGGGCGCGGGGAGCAGTACTTC.

The gene calls are TRBV9 and TRBJ1-6; 8 bases are a match to TRBD1. The CDR3 contains 13 residues. Germline values: CDR1 SGDLS, CDR2 YYNGEE. V lost 6 bases to trimming and J lost 10 bases; unmatched junction nucleotides: 6. CDR3 protein: CASNVNRGSPLHF. Written as DNA, the CDR3 is TGTGCCAGCAACGTTAACAGGGGGTCACCCCTCCACTTT.

The chain has TRBV6-5 and TRBJ1-1; TRBD1 aligns across 8 bases. The trim removed 2 bases at V and 8 bases at J, leaving 4 bases unmatched. The CDR3 extends over 13 amino acids. CDR1 is MNHEY, CDR2 SVGAGI, per germline. The CDR3 spells CASSYIRTGEAFF. DNA of the CDR3: TGTGCCAGCAGTTACATCCGGACAGGGGAAGCTTTCTTT.

The V and J genes are TRBV19 and TRBJ1-3, with 7 bases that match TRBD1. Looked up from germline, CDR1 is LNHDA and CDR2 is SQIVND (reference sequence). The V and J ends lost 6 bases and 10 bases, in that order; junction bases with no gene match: 15. This CDR3 has 15 residues. Here the CDR3 DNA reads TGTGCCAGTAGAGACGGACAGGACGTTCCCCGGACCATATATTTT. Translation: CASRDGQDVPRTIYF. The full variable domain, its missing parts supplied by reference TRBV19 and TRBJ1-3, is DGGITQSPKYLFRKEGQNVTLSCEQNLNHDAMYWYRQDPGQGLRLIYYSQIVNDFQKGDIAEGYSVSREKKESFPLTVTSAQKNPTAFYLCASRDGQDVPRTIYFGEGSWLTVV.

This chain links TRBV5-5 with TRBJ1-6; 8 nucleotides agree with TRBD1. Germline CDR1 reads SGHKS; CDR2 reads YYEKEE (reference sequence). The V gene end was trimmed by 0 bases and the J gene end by 0 bases; junction bases not matched to a gene: 2. This CDR3 contains 17 residues. CDR3 nucleotides: TGTGCCAGCAGCTTGGTCGGACAGGGCTCCTATAATTCACCCCTCCACTTT. This sequence encodes CASSLVGQGSYNSPLHF.

The chain couples TRBV28 to TRBJ1-2, with a tentative D call TRBD1 (5 bases). This CDR3 is 14 amino acids long. Germline V gene lookup returns CDR1 MDHEN and CDR2 SYDVKM. V was shortened by 9 bases and J by 7 bases, with 21 bases between the two germline ends. The CDR3 spells CASTPMWRGGGYTF. CDR3 sequence (DNA): TGTGCCAGTACGCCGATGTGGAGGGGCGGTGGCTACACCTTC.

J is TRBJ2-7 and V is TRBV19; tentative D call: TRBD2 (6 bases). V lost 5 bases and J lost 2, with 10 bases in between. Germline values: CDR1 LNHDA, CDR2 SQIVND (reference sequence). The CDR3 runs 13 residues. The chain's CDR3 is CASSYGTPYEQYF. The CDR3 DNA reads as TGTGCCAGTAGTTACGGGACTCCCTACGAGCAGTACTTC.

V usage is TRBV5-4 and J usage is TRBJ2-2, with no clear D. Trimming removed 9 bases at V and 4 bases at J, with 10 bases between. This CDR3 comprises 12 residues. Germline V gene lookup returns CDR1 SGHNT and CDR2 YYREEE (reference sequence). The CDR3 DNA reads TGTGCCATCGGTCGTAGCACCGGGGAGCTGTTTTTT. It specifies CAIGRSTGELFF. The whole variable domain, filled in from reference TRBV5-4 and TRBJ2-2, reads ETGVTQSPTHLIKTRGQQVTLRCSSQSGHNTVSWYQQALGQGPQFIFQYYREEENGRGNFPPRFSGLQFPNYSSELNVNALELDDSALYLCAIGRSTGELFFGEGSRLTVL.

This rearrangement joins TRBV7-2 to TRBJ2-7; TRBD2 might be the D (6 bases). The germline V gene encodes CDR1 SGHTA and CDR2 FQGNSA. V lost 3 bases and J 6 bases, leaving 15 bases between the germline ends. The CDR3 totals 14 residues. The CDR3 sequence: CASSFYWEAGEQYF. In DNA, the CDR3 is TGTGCCAGCAGCTTTTACTGGGAGGCTGGCGAGCAGTACTTC.

The rearrangement joins TRBV5-5 to TRBJ2-3; D is perhaps TRBD2 (5 bases). The CDR3 spans 14 residues. V was trimmed by 0 bases and J by 4 bases, leaving 9 bases between them. CDR1 is SGHKS and CDR2 is YYEKEE in the germline V gene (reference sequence). CDR3 nucleotides: TGTGCCAGCAGCTTGGTTGATAGCGCAGATACGCAGTATTTT. As protein: CASSLVDSADTQYF.

The sample holds one count of this clone. The rearrangement links TRBV6-1 to TRBJ1-2; 8 bases fit TRBD1. This CDR3 contains 16 residues. Germline V gene data show CDR1 as MNHNS and CDR2 as SASEGT. V lost 4 bases to trimming and J lost 0 bases; unmatched junction nucleotides: 7. The CDR3 spells CASSGQGRLPNYGYTF. DNA of the CDR3: TGTGCCAGCAGTGGACAGGGGAGGTTACCTAACTATGGCTACACCTTC.